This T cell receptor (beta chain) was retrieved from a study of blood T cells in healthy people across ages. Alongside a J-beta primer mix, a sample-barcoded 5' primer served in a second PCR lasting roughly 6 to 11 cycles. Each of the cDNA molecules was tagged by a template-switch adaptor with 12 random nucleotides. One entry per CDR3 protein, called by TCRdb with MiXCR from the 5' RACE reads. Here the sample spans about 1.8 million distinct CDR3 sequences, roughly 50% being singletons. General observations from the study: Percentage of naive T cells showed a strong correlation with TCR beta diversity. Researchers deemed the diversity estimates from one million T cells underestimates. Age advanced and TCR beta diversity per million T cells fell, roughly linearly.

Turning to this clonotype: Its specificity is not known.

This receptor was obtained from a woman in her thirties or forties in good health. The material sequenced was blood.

The CDR3 bases are TGTGCCAGCAGTTCCGGGACTAGCCAGGTGCCGTATTTT. Translated, it gives CASSSGTSQVPYF. The V and J genes are TRBV6-5 and TRBJ2-3; 9 bases agree with TRBD2. The trim removed 4 bases at V and 14 bases at J, leaving 10 bases unmatched. CDR3 length equals 13 residues. CDR1 MNHEY and CDR2 SVGAGI come from the germline V gene.